These T cell receptor beta chains were read from a single sample in a study of blood T cell repertoires in COVID-19. The protocol was immunoSEQ multiplex PCR, while the TCRdb copy is restricted to in-frame clones and leaves out a portion. The sample shows tens of thousands of clones, 75% to 85% of them seen only once. Input material: peripheral blood. These receptors all come from a woman aged 80 or over with acute or convalescent COVID-19. The CDR3 runs from the conserved cysteine through the conserved F or W. The order of the fields is clone size, D gene, J gene, CDR3 length, V gene, CDR3 DNA, CDR3 protein. D genes are given only for firm matches. Rows give clone size only sometimes, using once, few, many, or a class for an expanded clone.

NA TRBD1 TRBJ2-7 16 TRBV19 TGTGCCAGTAGTCTACATCCCGGGACAGACGCCTACGAGCAGTACTTC CASSLHPGTDAYEQYF
NA NA TRBJ2-7 12 TRBV6-5 TGTGCCAGCAGGCGACAGCTCTACGAGCAGTACTTC CASRRQLYEQYF
NA TRBD1 TRBJ1-2 14 TRBV18 TGTGCCAGCTCACCGGGACAGGGATCAGATGGCTACACCTTC CASSPGQGSDGYTF
once NA TRBJ2-5 16 TRBV3-1/TRBV3-2 TGTGCCAGCAGCCAAGAACAGAGACAGGTAACAGAGACCCAGTACTTC CASSQEQRQVTETQYF
NA NA TRBJ1-2 14 TRBV5-4 TGTGCCAGCAGCTCCCAGACGGACATCTATGGCTACACCTTC CASSSQTDIYGYTF
NA TRBD2 TRBJ2-1 17 TRBV5-4 TGTGCCAGCAGCTTGGGAGGAGCGGGGGGATGGGGCAGTGAGCAGTTCTTC CASSLGGAGGWGSEQFF
NA NA TRBJ2-7 15 TRBV7-2 TGTGCCAGCAGTCGACAGGCCGAAGACTCCTACGAGCAGTACTTC CASSRQAEDSYEQYF
NA TRBD1 TRBJ1-2 16 TRBV28 TGTGCCAGCAGTAGTGCAGCGAGGGGGCTTTGGTATGGCTACACCTTC CASSSAARGLWYGYTF
NA TRBD2 TRBJ2-1 17 TRBV10-3 TGTGCCACCTACGGGACTAGCGGGAGTTCGTCCTACAATGAGCAGTTCTTC CATYGTSGSSSYNEQFF
NA TRBD1 TRBJ2-5 16 TRBV11-2 TGTGCCAGCAGCTTAGATACGGGGACAGCGGCCGAGACCCAGTACTTC CASSLDTGTAAETQYF
NA NA TRBJ2-1 16 TRBV11-2 TGTGCCAGCAGCTTAGGTCAGGGGCCCCAATTTGACGAGCAGTTCTTC CASSLGQGPQFDEQFF
NA TRBD2 TRBJ2-5 17 TRBV11-2 TGTGCCAGCAGTCGCCCGCGGGGGGTAGACGTGGGGGAGACCCAGTACTTC CASSRPRGVDVGETQYF
NA NA TRBJ1-3 18 TRBV5-4 TGTGCCAGCAGCCGCCAGGGGATAGGACCTCTCTCTGGAAACACCATATATTTT CASSRQGIGPLSGNTIYF
once TRBD1 TRBJ1-2 16 TRBV2 TGTGCCAGCAGGCCCGGGACAGGGGGAGTTAACTATGGCTACACCTTC CASRPGTGGVNYGYTF
NA NA TRBJ1-1 11 TRBV28 TGTGCCAGCAGTTTACCTGAGGGAGCTTTCTTT CASSLPEGAFF
NA TRBD1 TRBJ1-5 15 TRBV24-1 TGTGCCACCAGTGCTTCAACAGGGGCAGAGCAGCCCCAGCATTTT CATSASTGAEQPQHF
once NA TRBJ2-3 16 TRBV7-8 TGTGCCAGCAGCTTAAAGTTCAGACAGAACACAGATACGCAGTATTTT CASSLKFRQNTDTQYF
NA TRBD1 TRBJ2-2 14 TRBV28 TGTGCCAGCAATCGGGACAGGGGTTCCGGGGAGCTGTTTTTT CASNRDRGSGELFF
few NA TRBJ2-5 12 TRBV6-2/TRBV6-3 TGTGCCAGCAGTCCCCTCACAGGGACACAGTACTTC CASSPLTGTQYF
NA NA TRBJ1-2 15 TRBV28 TGTGCCAGCAGTTTAGCCGGAGGCGAAGGCTATGGCTACACCTTC CASSLAGGEGYGYTF
NA TRBD2 TRBJ2-1 16 TRBV16 TGTGCCAGCAGCCCCCGCCTAGCGGGAGAGTACAATGAGCAGTTCTTC CASSPRLAGEYNEQFF
few TRBD1 TRBJ1-2 15 TRBV24-1 TGTGCCACCAGTGATTCCCGGGACAGGGACTCTGGCTACACCTTC CATSDSRDRDSGYTF
once TRBD1 TRBJ2-7 14 TRBV12-5 TGTGCTAGTGGTTTGGGACAGGGGATCGACGAGCAGTACTTC CASGLGQGIDEQYF
NA TRBD2 TRBJ2-3 19 TRBV9 TGTGCCAGCAGCGTAGGTGAAGGGACTAGCGGGATTAGCACAGATACGCAGTATTTT CASSVGEGTSGISTDTQYF
NA NA TRBJ2-1 15 TRBV3-1/TRBV3-2 TGTGCCAGCAGCCAAGAGGCCTCACGTATGAATGAGCAGTTCTTC CASSQEASRMNEQFF
NA NA TRBJ1-3 15 TRBV9 TGTGCCAGCAGCGTAGGGCAGGTCTCTGGAAACACCATATATTTT CASSVGQVSGNTIYF
NA TRBD1 TRBJ1-1 12 TRBV7-9 TGTGCCAGCACCCGTGGACAGGCTGAAGCTTTCTTT CASTRGQAEAFF
NA TRBD1 TRBJ2-5 16 TRBV10-2 TGCGCCAGCAGCGCCCTACAGGGGGCTTTGGAAGAGACCCAGTACTTC CASSALQGALEETQYF
NA NA TRBJ2-5 15 TRBV18 TGTGCCAGCTCACCATCGAAGGGGGGGTTGGAGACCCAGTACTTC CASSPSKGGLETQYF
NA TRBD2 TRBJ2-7 15 TRBV9 TGTGCCAGCAGCGCGGGACTAGCGCCGACCTACGAGCAGTACTTC CASSAGLAPTYEQYF